This T cell receptor beta chain was identified during a study of PD-1 blockade in classical Hodgkin lymphoma. Broader study findings: The baseline diversity of complete responders showed similarity to that of newly diagnosed patients. Relative to healthy donors, newly diagnosed patients reportedly had lower baseline TCR diversity, which was reported as lower still in relapsed/refractory patients. The repertoire differences lack a defined cause, possibly disease activity or prior therapy.

Generated by immunoSEQ multiplex PCR, the TCRdb table keeps only in-frame clones and is missing some. This repertoire shows about 18,000 clones, around 86% found once; its top ten account for 24%. Concerning this clone itself: What it binds is unknown.

Each patient's relapse followed autologous stem cell transplantation, and brentuximab vedotin exposure varied. In germline, CDR1 is SGHVS, CDR2 FQNEAQ. CDR3 length equals 13 residues. V lost 5 bases and J lost 4, with 9 bases in between. The specimen was peripheral blood mononuclear cells (PBMCs), collected at baseline. The receptor was isolated from a human donor with classical Hodgkin lymphoma. The chain recombines TRBV7-8 with TRBJ1-5; D is undetermined. Written as DNA, the CDR3 is TGTGCCAGCAGCCCAGGAGTGAATCAGCCCCAGCATTTT. Encoded protein: CASSPGVNQPQHF.